Below are 4 T cell receptor beta chains sequenced from a single sample in a study of T cell repertoires in cytomegalovirus infection. One entry per CDR3 protein results from TCRdb running MiXCR on the reads. The top ten hold about 10% of the sample, which has about 360,000 distinct CDR3 sequences, 15% to 20% seen once. Source material: PBMCs. These TCRs come from a human donor in good health (CMV status not recorded). Some clones in this sample may be carry-over from other donors' samples.

The rearrangement uses TRBV6-2 or TRBV6-3 and TRBJ2-2, with D possibly TRBD2 on 5 matching bases. CDR1 is MNHEY, CDR2 SVGEGT, per germline. CDR3 size: 15 residues. V lost 5 bases, J lost 3 bases, and 13 bases lay in between. The CDR3 reads CASSAGIRDTGELFF. CDR3 in DNA: TGTGCCAGCAGTGCCGGGATAAGGGACACCGGGGAGCTGTTTTTT.

This clonotype was recorded many times. The J gene is TRBJ1-4, the V gene TRBV7-2; maybe TRBD1 (6 bases). Looked up from germline, CDR1 is SGHTA and CDR2 is FQGNSA. V gave up 6 bases and J gave up 8 bases, with 22 bases separating them. CDR3 length equals 16 residues. The CDR3 region has the DNA TGTGCCAGCAGAAGTAGGGGGGGGATCTCCCTGGAAAAACTGTTTTTT. It yields the protein CASRSRGGISLEKLFF.

There are many counts of this clonotype. The rearrangement joins TRBV7-8 to TRBJ2-7; D perhaps matches TRBD1 (5 bases). Germline CDR1 SGHVS, CDR2 FQNEAQ. Trimming shortened V by 7 bases and J by 3 bases, and 16 bases separated the two germline ends. This CDR3 contains 14 residues. The CDR3 DNA follows: TGTGCCAGCAACCTCAAGGGGTTTAACTACGAGCAGTACTTC. Encoded protein: CASNLKGFNYEQYF. The whole variable domain, filled in from reference TRBV7-8 and TRBJ2-7, reads GAGVSQSPRYKVAKRGQDVALRCDPISGHVSLFWYQQALGQGPEFLTYFQNEAQLDKSGLPSDRFFAERPEGSVSTLKIQRTQQEDSAVYLCASNLKGFNYEQYFGPGTRLTVT.

The chain employs TRBV7-2 and TRBJ1-2, with D perhaps TRBD1 (5 bases). Per germline, CDR1 SGHTA and CDR2 FQGNSA. This CDR3 is built from 13 residues. V dropped 2 bases and J dropped 8 bases, with 12 bases sitting between them. CDR3 amino acids: CASSLTQGGGYTF. CDR3 bases: TGTGCCAGCAGCTTAACTCAGGGAGGGGGCTACACCTTC.